Listed below are T cell receptor beta chains from one sample, sequenced in a study of blood T cell repertoires in COVID-19. Using immunoSEQ multiplex PCR, the repertoire was profiled, and TCRdb retains in-frame clones only, with some absent. The table records about 150,000 clones, roughly nine tenths of them present only once. The sample consisted of peripheral blood. These TCRs come from a woman aged 70-85 years with acute or convalescent COVID-19. CDR3s leave out the opening cysteine and the closing phenylalanine or tryptophan. Fields, in order: clone size, J gene, V gene, CDR3 protein. Only part of the rows carry a size: once, few, many, or a class if the clone is expanded.

clone_size: .; j_call: TRBJ2-1; v_call: TRBV9; cdr3_aa: ASSVATYNEQF
clone_size: .; j_call: TRBJ1-1; v_call: TRBV7-3; cdr3_aa: ASSSYQGLGSEAF
clone_size: .; j_call: TRBJ1-4; v_call: TRBV10-3; cdr3_aa: AISEGQGAGATNEKLF
clone_size: few; j_call: TRBJ2-2; v_call: TRBV27; cdr3_aa: ASTELNTGELF
clone_size: .; j_call: TRBJ2-3; v_call: TRBV21-1; cdr3_aa: ASSKVRSLARRDTQY
clone_size: once; j_call: TRBJ2-5; v_call: TRBV2; cdr3_aa: ASSGGQQETQY
clone_size: once; j_call: TRBJ2-3; v_call: TRBV6-2/TRBV6-3; cdr3_aa: ASSYTAGLSISDTQY
clone_size: .; j_call: TRBJ2-3; v_call: TRBV11-2; cdr3_aa: ASSLRASGGATDTQY
clone_size: .; j_call: TRBJ1-6; v_call: TRBV18; cdr3_aa: ASSPQGDNSPLH
clone_size: .; j_call: TRBJ1-2; v_call: TRBV3-1/TRBV3-2; cdr3_aa: ASSQVGPNGVGYT
clone_size: once; j_call: TRBJ2-7; v_call: TRBV18; cdr3_aa: ASSPSTGSYEQY
clone_size: .; j_call: TRBJ1-3; v_call: TRBV4-1; cdr3_aa: ASSQDGLGTFGNTIY
clone_size: .; j_call: TRBJ1-1; v_call: TRBV4-2; cdr3_aa: ASSQTSGTGRAF
clone_size: .; j_call: TRBJ2-1; v_call: TRBV9; cdr3_aa: ASSVAAGVYNEQF
clone_size: .; j_call: TRBJ1-1; v_call: TRBV1; cdr3_aa: TSSQVGRRENTEAF
clone_size: .; j_call: TRBJ1-2; v_call: TRBV2; cdr3_aa: ASSEKGSYGYT
clone_size: .; j_call: TRBJ1-5; v_call: TRBV4-2; cdr3_aa: ASSQDSGNQPQH
clone_size: once; j_call: TRBJ2-5; v_call: TRBV5-1; cdr3_aa: ASSLYAGLAGGKETQY
clone_size: once; j_call: TRBJ1-1; v_call: TRBV20-1; cdr3_aa: SASSGMNTEAF
clone_size: .; j_call: TRBJ1-5; v_call: TRBV7-2; cdr3_aa: ASSLGGVEGQPQH
clone_size: few; j_call: TRBJ2-5; v_call: TRBV29-1; cdr3_aa: SLAGGPGETQY
clone_size: .; j_call: TRBJ2-1; v_call: TRBV5-1; cdr3_aa: ASSADRGQNEQF
clone_size: once; j_call: TRBJ1-5; v_call: TRBV27; cdr3_aa: ASSFLSNQPQH
clone_size: .; j_call: TRBJ1-6; v_call: TRBV5-4; cdr3_aa: ASSRPGQKDSPLH
clone_size: .; j_call: TRBJ2-1; v_call: TRBV18; cdr3_aa: ASSPPTSGGNNEQF
clone_size: .; j_call: TRBJ1-3; v_call: TRBV7-2; cdr3_aa: ASSSTPPGLHSGNTIY
clone_size: once; j_call: TRBJ2-3; v_call: TRBV27; cdr3_aa: ASSAVPPGHRTDTQY
clone_size: .; j_call: TRBJ1-3; v_call: TRBV18; cdr3_aa: ASSTDLSSGNTIY
clone_size: .; j_call: TRBJ1-6; v_call: TRBV19; cdr3_aa: ASKIQRDRASPLH
clone_size: .; j_call: TRBJ1-3; v_call: TRBV2; cdr3_aa: ASSPQGPGGNTIY
clone_size: .; j_call: TRBJ1-2; v_call: TRBV6-5; cdr3_aa: ASSYGTAAYGYT
clone_size: .; j_call: TRBJ2-2; v_call: TRBV30; cdr3_aa: AWSYSLTGELF
clone_size: .; j_call: TRBJ1-3; v_call: TRBV19; cdr3_aa: ASSRWQAGAGNTIY
clone_size: .; j_call: TRBJ2-1; v_call: TRBV7-2; cdr3_aa: ASSLVFGQGEQF
clone_size: .; j_call: TRBJ1-5; v_call: TRBV19; cdr3_aa: ASSIVYARGEQPQH
clone_size: once; j_call: TRBJ1-2; v_call: TRBV7-9; cdr3_aa: ASSPRDNKIDGYT
clone_size: .; j_call: TRBJ2-2; v_call: TRBV6-4; cdr3_aa: ASTRDWNTGELF
clone_size: .; j_call: TRBJ1-2; v_call: TRBV5-1; cdr3_aa: ASSSSTGSANYGYT
clone_size: once; j_call: TRBJ1-6; v_call: TRBV4-1; cdr3_aa: ASSQGGGGSPLH
clone_size: .; j_call: TRBJ1-6; v_call: TRBV12-3/TRBV12-4; cdr3_aa: ASTTANNSPLH
clone_size: .; j_call: TRBJ2-3; v_call: TRBV9; cdr3_aa: ASSVASGKSTDTQY
clone_size: few; j_call: TRBJ2-2; v_call: TRBV7-2; cdr3_aa: ASREDRGQSGELF
clone_size: .; j_call: TRBJ1-6; v_call: TRBV7-9; cdr3_aa: ASSQQGFNSPLH
clone_size: .; j_call: TRBJ2-1; v_call: TRBV28; cdr3_aa: ASRDRGGSSYNEQF
clone_size: .; j_call: TRBJ1-5; v_call: TRBV7-8; cdr3_aa: ASSLVGRDNQPQH
clone_size: .; j_call: TRBJ2-3; v_call: TRBV18; cdr3_aa: ASSTGQDTQY
clone_size: .; j_call: TRBJ1-4; v_call: TRBV2; cdr3_aa: ASRTRETATNEKLF